This T cell receptor beta chain was found in a study of T cell repertoires in cytomegalovirus infection. Study context: Public TCR beta signatures marked donors with CMV infection and the matching HLA.

General study points: Cumulative frequency of public TCR beta families picked out carriers of CMV plus the relevant HLA. What dominated the ex vivo response were HLA-C-restricted CMV-specific TCR beta clonotypes.

The CDR3 has 19 amino acids. Germline V lookup: CDR1 LGHNT, CDR2 FRNRAP. In the case of this clonotype: Its antigen is currently unknown. At one of its ends the junction is not consistent with the germline gene, which may arise from a read error.

TCRdb processed the reads anew with MiXCR; each CDR3 protein has one entry. The data hold 8,000 or so distinct CDR3 sequences, with about half observed a single time. The genes are TRBV12-5 and TRBJ2-1; D gene ambiguous. The receptor was derived from a human donor in good health (CMV status not recorded). Some clones in this sample may be carry-over from other donors' samples. Sequencing input: PBMCs, sequenced either directly or after in vitro stimulation (not recorded which). The CDR3 region is CASGLVSVRGVVPYNEQFF. The CDR3 DNA reads TGTGCGAGTGGTTTGGTATCGGTAAGAGGTGTCGTCCCCTACAATGAGCAGTTCTTC.